This TCR beta chain is drawn from a study of CD8+CD57+ T cells in acquired aplastic anemia. Overall study context: CD4+ and CD8+ cells, once sorted, gave DNA averaging about 3 ug. Study-level results: Patients and controls were not found to differ significantly in CD8+ Simpson's diversity. Patients and controls shared some 30 CD8+ CDR3 sequences, highly expressed in patients.

Note on this clonotype: The antigen is unknown. No conserved phenylalanine or tryptophan is present at the end of the CDR3, so a read error is the likely explanation.

The germline gives CDR1 MGHDK, CDR2 SYGVNS. V shed 7 bases and J shed 5 bases, with 20 bases lying between them. This CDR3 region has 15 residues. Genomic DNA served as template for TCR beta VDJ and CDR3 profiling. TCRdb reprocessed the reads via MiXCR and lists one record per CDR3 protein. The table shows 75,000 to 80,000 distinct CDR3 sequences, with roughly three quarters occurring only once. CD8+CD57+ cell expansion, shown by flow cytometry, had occurred in the patients selected for sequencing. This receptor was obtained from a human donor with aplastic anemia. Sample: sorted CD4+, CD8+, or CD8+CD57+ T cells (not recorded which) from PBMCs. V and J are TRBV25-1 and TRBJ2-5; D call uncertain. CDR3 coding DNA: TGTGCCAGCACCCTCCATCGCGGACCCGCCGAGACCCAGTACTTA. Translation: CASTLHRGPAETQYL.